A selection of T cell receptor beta chains follows, all from one sample in a study of beta chain features in type 1 diabetes. Only in-frame clones appear in the TCRdb table, and some are missing; sequencing was by immunoSEQ multiplex PCR. The sample holds some 63,000 clones, about 48% seen once. Sequencing was performed on central memory CD4+ T cells from blood. These receptors were obtained from a man aged 30 to 39 with type 1 diabetes. Each CDR3 is given with its conserved first and last residue. The D gene is left open where the match is weak. Clone size is shown for a subset of rows, as once, few, many or a class of expanded clone.

-	-	TRBV7-2	TRBJ2-1	CASSRDIAGEQFF	TGTGCCAGCAGCCGGGATATAGCCGGCGAGCAGTTCTTC
-	-	TRBV28	TRBJ2-1	CASSLAGPINEQFF	TGTGCCAGCAGTTTAGCGGGGCCCATAAATGAGCAGTTCTTC
-	-	TRBV7-9	TRBJ1-4	CASSLVLGGEKLFF	TGTGCCAGCAGCTTAGTGCTAGGCGGTGAAAAACTGTTTTTT
once	TRBD1	TRBV7-9	TRBJ2-7	CASSRRGTGPSYEQYF	TGTGCCAGCAGCCGCCGCGGGACAGGGCCATCCTACGAGCAGTACTTC
-	TRBD1	TRBV18	TRBJ2-7	CASSPRGQGYEQYF	TGTGCCAGCTCACCTAGGGGACAGGGGTACGAGCAGTACTTC
-	-	TRBV6-5	TRBJ2-4	CASSPDSRPENIQYF	TGTGCCAGCAGTCCGGACAGCAGACCTGAAAACATTCAGTACTTC
-	-	TRBV30	TRBJ1-1	CASHSWQTEAFF	TGTGCCTCCCACAGTTGGCAGACAGAAGCTTTCTTT
-	-	TRBV5-1	TRBJ2-1	CASSLDGFETDEQFF	TGCGCCAGCAGCTTGGACGGGTTCGAGACCGATGAGCAGTTCTTC
-	-	TRBV6-1	TRBJ1-1	CASSDKADGWERTEAFF	TGTGCCAGCAGTGACAAGGCCGACGGGTGGGAGCGGACTGAAGCTTTCTTT
-	TRBD2	TRBV7-9	TRBJ2-5	CASSSGLSSGGETQYF	TGTGCCAGCAGCTCGGGACTATCATCCGGGGGGGAGACCCAGTACTTC
few	-	TRBV6-5	TRBJ1-1	CASSSQRANTEAFF	TGTGCCAGCAGTTCCCAGAGGGCGAACACTGAAGCTTTCTTT
-	-	TRBV29-1	TRBJ2-2	CSVDGESTGELFF	TGCAGCGTTGATGGGGAGTCCACCGGGGAGCTGTTTTTT
-	-	TRBV28	TRBJ1-2	CASSLAANYGYTF	TGTGCCAGCAGTTTAGCAGCTAACTATGGCTACACCTTC
-	-	TRBV7-6	TRBJ1-5	CASSLGQDRPQHF	TGTGCCAGCAGCTTAGGACAGGACCGGCCCCAGCATTTT
-	TRBD2	TRBV19	TRBJ2-3	CASSSRTSGTGRDTQYF	TGTGCCAGTAGTAGTCGGACTAGCGGGACCGGCCGGGATACGCAGTATTTT
-	-	TRBV2	TRBJ1-2	CATNGAGPYGYTF	TGTGCCACCAATGGGGCAGGGCCCTATGGCTACACCTTC
-	TRBD2	TRBV12-5	TRBJ2-7	CASGASGRTYEQYF	TGTGCTAGTGGTGCTAGCGGGAGGACCTACGAGCAGTACTTC
-	TRBD1	TRBV4-1	TRBJ1-1	CASSHADREGTEAFF	TGCGCCAGCAGCCATGCCGACAGGGAAGGCACTGAAGCTTTCTTT
-	-	TRBV5-8	TRBJ2-3	CASPTVPGSLSDTQYF	TGTGCCAGCCCCACAGTCCCGGGATCCCTCTCAGATACGCAGTATTTT
-	-	TRBV6-4	TRBJ1-1	CATQGPRMNTEAFF	TGTGCCACTCAGGGGCCAAGAATGAACACTGAAGCTTTCTTT
few	-	TRBV18	TRBJ1-1	CASSLGGGENTEAFF	TGTGCCAGCTCACTCGGCGGGGGGGAGAACACTGAAGCTTTCTTT
few	-	TRBV5-1	TRBJ2-7	CASSSLYEQYF	TGCGCCAGCAGTTCCCTTTACGAGCAGTACTTC
few	TRBD2	TRBV29-1	TRBJ2-3	CSLGLAGSPDTQYF	TGCAGCCTGGGACTAGCGGGATCCCCAGATACGCAGTATTTT
few	-	TRBV20-1	TRBJ1-2	CSARDGGFGTF	TGCAGTGCTAGAGACGGGGGGTTCGGTACCTTC
few	-	TRBV7-7	TRBJ2-1	CASSLSEGQNNEQFF	TGTGCCAGCAGCTTATCCGAGGGCCAGAACAATGAGCAGTTCTTC
-	-	TRBV4-2	TRBJ1-2	CASSQVATGVSGYTF	TGTGCCAGCAGCCAAGTCGCAACGGGAGTGTCGGGCTACACCTTC
-	TRBD1	TRBV10-1	TRBJ2-7	CASSAGQGPYYEQYF	TGCGCCAGCAGTGCCGGACAGGGGCCCTACTACGAGCAGTACTTC